The 32 T cell receptor beta chains given below trace back to one sample, sequenced in a study of blood T cell repertoires in COVID-19. Only in-frame clones appear in the TCRdb table, and some are missing; sequencing was by immunoSEQ multiplex PCR. Of 150,000 to 200,000 clones detected, roughly 81% appear once; the ten largest clones hold 9.5% to 15%. The sample taken for sequencing was peripheral blood. These receptors all stem from a woman older than 75 with COVID-19, enrolled during active disease.

The V and J genes are TRBV9 and TRBJ2-7; 8 bases agree with TRBD1. This CDR3 has 14 residues. Germline loops: CDR1 SGDLS, CDR2 YYNGEE. V shed 0 bases and J 2 bases; nucleotides not matched to a gene: 1. This chain's CDR3 is CASSVDRGAYEQYF. Written as DNA, the CDR3 is TGTGCCAGCAGCGTAGACAGGGGGGCCTACGAGCAGTACTTC.

This clone has just a few counts. The chain uses TRBV2 and TRBJ1-1; 7 bases map to TRBD1. CDR1 and CDR2 from the germline V gene are SNHLY and FYNNEI. J gave up 5 bases and V 7 bases, and 7 bases lay outside the gene matches. There are 13 residues in the CDR3. The CDR3 reads CASTGRGRTEAFF. The DNA for the CDR3 is TGTGCCAGCACGGGCAGGGGGAGGACTGAAGCTTTCTTT.

Only a few counts were recorded for this clone. V is TRBV5-1 and J is TRBJ1-1, with D possibly being TRBD1 (5 bases). This CDR3 has 16 amino acids. V shed 1 base and J shed 0 bases, with 13 bases lying between them. Per germline, CDR1 SGHRS and CDR2 YFSETQ. The CDR3 region is CASSLRPGILNTEAFF. The CDR3 DNA reads TGCGCCAGCAGCTTGCGGCCAGGGATCTTGAACACTGAAGCTTTCTTT.

This clone was observed a handful of times. The chain couples TRBV6-2 or TRBV6-3 to TRBJ2-3; 9 bases line up with TRBD1. In germline, CDR1 is MNHEY, CDR2 SVGEGT. The length of the CDR3 is 17 residues. Trimming took 2 bases from V and 0 from J; bases not matched to a gene: 6. CDR3 sequence: CASSYVQGAASTDTQYF. DNA of the CDR3: TGTGCCAGCAGTTACGTACAGGGGGCGGCTAGCACAGATACGCAGTATTTT.

This chain links TRBV2 with TRBJ2-7; D is undetermined. CDR3 length: 12 amino acids. CDR1 and CDR2 from the germline V gene are SNHLY and FYNNEI. With 2 bases removed from V and 5 bases from J, the gap between germline ends came to 7 bases. The chain's CDR3 is CASSEPGNEQYF. The CDR3 nucleotides read TGTGCCAGCAGTGAACCAGGAAACGAGCAGTACTTC.

The chain links TRBV14 to TRBJ1-1; D might be TRBD1 (6 bases). Germline CDR1 is SGHDN and CDR2 is FVKESK. CDR3 size: 13 residues. Trimming shortened V by 3 bases and J by 5 bases, and 10 bases separated the two germline ends. The CDR3 spells CASSQGHRTEAFF. Written as DNA, the CDR3 is TGTGCCAGCAGCCAGGGACATCGGACTGAAGCTTTCTTT.

This clone was counted between two and nine times. J is TRBJ2-6 and V is TRBV2, with D possibly TRBD1 on 6 matching bases. From germline, CDR1 is SNHLY and CDR2 FYNNEI. The CDR3 contains 15 residues. Between the trimmed V and J ends, which lost 6 bases and 2 bases, there was a span of 11 bases. The CDR3 is CASRRTGTGANVLTF. CDR3 sequence (DNA): TGTGCCAGCAGAAGAACAGGGACTGGGGCCAACGTCCTGACTTTC.

V and J are TRBV5-1 and TRBJ2-5; the match to TRBD2 covers 8 bases. V shed 4 bases and J 2 bases; nucleotides not matched to a gene: 4. The germline gives CDR1 SGHRS, CDR2 YFSETQ. This CDR3 spans 14 amino acids. The CDR3 nucleotides read TGCGCCAGCAGCGCGTTAGCGGGACAAGAGACCCAGTACTTC. It translates to CASSALAGQETQYF. Variable domain in full (rest from reference TRBV5-1 and TRBJ2-5): KAGVTQTPRYLIKTRGQQVTLSCSPISGHRSVSWYQQTPGQGLQFLFEYFSETQRNKGNFPGRFSGRQFSNSRSEMNVSTLELGDSALYLCASSALAGQETQYFGPGTRLLVL.

This chain connects TRBV2 to TRBJ2-2, with TRBD2 matching 10 bases. CDR1 is SNHLY, CDR2 FYNNEI, per germline. Germline trimming cut 5 bases from V and 7 bases from J; bases unmatched to any gene: 10. The CDR3 covers 16 residues. CDR3 bases: TGTGCCAGCAGTCCCAGCGGGGGGGCCTTGGGCGGGGAGCTGTTTTTT. This encodes CASSPSGGALGGELFF. The variable domain in full, with the rest retrieved from reference TRBV2 and TRBJ2-2, is EPEVTQTPSHQVTQMGQEVILRCVPISNHLYFYWYRQILGQKVEFLVSFYNNEISEKSEIFDDQFSVERPDGSNFTLKIRSTKLEDSAMYFCASSPSGGALGGELFFGEGSRLTVL.

This chain links TRBV14 with TRBJ2-1, with TRBD2 identical over 8 bases. The V gene end was trimmed by 3 bases and the J gene end by 4 bases; junction bases not matched to a gene: 8. This CDR3 has 16 residues. Per germline, CDR1 SGHDN and CDR2 FVKESK. The CDR3 DNA follows: TGTGCCAGCAGCCACTCCGGAGGACTAGCTTACAATGAGCAGTTCTTC. Translation gives CASSHSGGLAYNEQFF. The variable domain in full, with the rest retrieved from reference TRBV14 and TRBJ2-1, is EAGVTQFPSHSVIEKGQTVTLRCDPISGHDNLYWYRRVMGKEIKFLLHFVKESKQDESGMPNNRFLAERTGGTYSTLKVQPAELEDSGVYFCASSHSGGLAYNEQFFGPGTRLTVL.

The chain has TRBV9 and TRBJ2-7, with 9 bases identical to TRBD1. The CDR3 runs 16 residues. V dropped 0 bases and J dropped 3; count of bases not matched to a gene: 7. Per the germline V gene, CDR1 is SGDLS and CDR2 is YYNGEE. The CDR3 loop is CASSVGVGQGNYEQYF. Written as DNA, the CDR3 is TGTGCCAGCAGCGTAGGTGTGGGACAGGGCAACTACGAGCAGTACTTC. The full variable domain, its missing parts supplied by reference TRBV9 and TRBJ2-7, is DSGVTQTPKHLITATGQRVTLRCSPRSGDLSVYWYQQSLDQGLQFLIQYYNGEERAKGNILERFSAQQFPDLHSELNLSSLELGDSALYFCASSVGVGQGNYEQYFGPGTRLTVT.

The chain is built from TRBV5-1 and TRBJ2-5; D remains unclear. Per the germline V gene, CDR1 is SGHRS and CDR2 is YFSETQ. V was pared by 3 bases and J by 7 bases, with 7 bases between. The CDR3 length is 11 residues. The CDR3 region has the DNA TGCGCCAGCAGCTCGAGCTGGACCCAGTACTTC. Protein: CASSSSWTQYF.

The chain couples TRBV9 to TRBJ2-3; 16 bases are shared with TRBD2. Trimming took 3 bases from V and 4 from J; bases not matched to a gene: 2. CDR1 is SGDLS, CDR2 YYNGEE, per germline. The CDR3 spans 16 residues. This CDR3 reads CASSAGLAGGADTQYF. In DNA, the CDR3 is TGTGCCAGCAGCGCGGGACTAGCGGGGGGGGCAGATACGCAGTATTTT.

This chain links TRBV27 with TRBJ2-1; 9 nucleotides match TRBD1. The CDR3 is made up of 16 amino acids. V shed 6 bases, J shed 4 bases, and the junction held 10 bases outside the gene matches. CDR1 and CDR2 from the germline V gene are MNHEY and SMNVEV (reference sequence). DNA of the CDR3: TGTGCCAGCAGGAAATCCGGGACAGGGTCTTACAATGAGCAGTTCTTC. It is translated as CASRKSGTGSYNEQFF.

The chain recombines TRBV2 with TRBJ2-7; possibly TRBD1 for D (6 bases). The V gene lost 10 bases and the J gene lost 1 base, with 11 bases spanning the gap. The CDR3 has 12 amino acids. Germline V gene sequence: CDR1 SNHLY, CDR2 FYNNEI. CDR3 amino acids: CAILGQSYEQYF. The CDR3, as DNA: TGTGCCATCCTTGGACAGTCCTACGAGCAGTACTTC.

The chain joins TRBV27 to TRBJ1-2; TRBD1 might be the D (5 bases). V gave up 7 bases and J gave up 5 bases, with 11 bases separating them. This CDR3 spans 12 amino acids. CDR1 is MNHEY, CDR2 SMNVEV, per germline (reference sequence). This CDR3 reads CASTNPGYGYTF. The CDR3 DNA follows: TGTGCCAGCACCAACCCAGGGTATGGCTACACCTTC.

The chain links TRBV28 to TRBJ1-2; D might be TRBD1 (5 bases). The germline V gene encodes CDR1 MDHEN and CDR2 SYDVKM. The CDR3 extends over 15 amino acids. The V end was cut by 6 bases, the J end by 10 bases, with 24 bases between. The CDR3 nucleotides are TGTGCCAGCAGACACTCGTCTGGGGGGTTTGACGTCTACACCTTC. This encodes CASRHSSGGFDVYTF.

The chain couples TRBV7-2 to TRBJ1-1; 9 nucleotides line up with TRBD1. Germline CDR1 and CDR2: SGHTA and FQGNSA. J was trimmed by 1 base and V by 5 bases; bases with no gene match: 5. CDR3 size: 15 residues. The CDR3 spells CASSPQGAPNTEAFF. The CDR3 bases are TGTGCCAGCAGCCCACAGGGGGCGCCGAACACTGAAGCTTTCTTT.

The chain employs TRBV5-8 and TRBJ2-6; 10 bases are a match to TRBD1. Trimming took 4 bases from V and 4 from J; bases not matched to a gene: 8. Germline CDR1 and CDR2: SGHTS and YDEGEE. The CDR3 totals 17 residues. The CDR3 sequence: CASSAPGQGYGANVLTF. The DNA for the CDR3 is TGTGCCAGCAGCGCACCGGGACAGGGGTACGGGGCCAACGTCCTGACTTTC. The variable domain in full, with the rest retrieved from reference TRBV5-8 and TRBJ2-6, is EAGVTQSPTHLIKTRGQQATLRCSPISGHTSVYWYQQALGLGLQFLLWYDEGEERNRGNFPPRFSGRQFPNYSSELNVNALELEDSALYLCASSAPGQGYGANVLTFGAGSRLTVL.

The V call is TRBV19, the J call TRBJ1-5, with 10 bases fitting TRBD1. The trim removed 8 bases at V and 2 bases at J, leaving 6 bases unmatched. The CDR3 consists of 15 residues. In germline, CDR1 is LNHDA, CDR2 SQIVND (reference sequence). Here the CDR3 DNA reads TGTGCCAGTGTCCCCGGGACAGGGGGCAATCAGCCCCAGCATTTT. Its protein product is CASVPGTGGNQPQHF.

The chain employs TRBV6-1 and TRBJ2-3; possible D gene TRBD1, 6 bases. The CDR3 runs to 12 residues. V lost 5 bases, J lost 11 bases, and 14 bases lay in between. The germline V gene encodes CDR1 MNHNS and CDR2 SASEGT. DNA for the CDR3: TGTGCCAGCAGTCTGGACAGCCTCTTGCAGTATTTT. It codes for CASSLDSLLQYF.

The J gene is TRBJ2-6, the V gene TRBV6-2 or TRBV6-3, with 7 positions matching TRBD1. The germline V gene has CDR1 MNHEY and CDR2 SVGEGT. With V trimmed by 4 bases and J by 0 bases, 3 bases remained unmatched. This CDR3 spans 16 amino acids. DNA for the CDR3: TGTGCCAGCAGTTCCGGACAGGTCTCTGGGGCCAACGTCCTGACTTTC. Amino acids: CASSSGQVSGANVLTF.

V and J are TRBV11-3 and TRBJ1-1, with a weak D call TRBD1 (5 bases). This CDR3 spans 17 amino acids. The germline V and J ends were trimmed by 3 bases and 1 base, with 18 bases remaining between them. Germline V CDR1 and CDR2: SGHNT, YENEEA. The CDR3 here is CASSLELGLLGNTEAFF. The DNA of the CDR3 is TGTGCCAGCAGCTTGGAACTGGGACTCCTGGGGAACACTGAAGCTTTCTTT.

V gene TRBV4-3 combines with J gene TRBJ1-4, with a possible D match to TRBD1 (5 bases). V was shortened by 0 bases and J by 8 bases, with 10 bases between the two germline ends. In germline, CDR1 is LGHNA, CDR2 YSLEER. The CDR3 has 14 amino acids. CDR3 amino acids: CASSQDRVQEKLFF. CDR3 coding DNA: TGCGCCAGCAGCCAAGACAGGGTCCAGGAAAAACTGTTTTTT.

The chain uses TRBV5-8 and TRBJ2-2; 13 nucleotides agree with TRBD2. Germline values: CDR1 SGHTS, CDR2 YDEGEE. V was clipped by 4 bases and J by 1 base; unmatched bases: 4. The CDR3 has 17 residues. CDR3 loop: CASSARTSGGNTGELFF. The CDR3, as DNA: TGTGCCAGCAGCGCCAGGACTAGCGGGGGGAACACCGGGGAGCTGTTTTTT.

The rearrangement links TRBV6-2 or TRBV6-3 to TRBJ2-1; possibly TRBD2 for D (6 bases). The V gene's germline CDR1 is MNHEY and CDR2 SVGEGT. The ends were cut back, 4 bases at V and 3 bases at J, with 10 bases in the middle. CDR3 length: 14 amino acids. CDR3 loop: CASSLLAFYNEQFF. In nucleotides, the CDR3 is TGTGCCAGCAGTTTACTAGCCTTCTACAATGAGCAGTTCTTC.

The rearrangement joins TRBV30 to TRBJ1-5, with 9 bases lining up with TRBD1. Germline V gene sequence: CDR1 GTSNPN, CDR2 SVGIG (reference sequence). This CDR3 contains 13 residues. With V trimmed by 2 bases and J by 7 bases, 3 bases remained unmatched. CDR3 amino acids: CAWSRQGGQPQHF. The CDR3 region has the DNA TGTGCCTGGAGTCGACAGGGGGGCCAGCCCCAGCATTTT.

The chain joins TRBV5-1 to TRBJ2-5; perhaps TRBD1 as D (10 bases). The V end lost 4 bases, the J end lost 5 bases, and 42 bases lay between the germline ends. The CDR3 contains 23 residues. CDR1 is SGHRS, CDR2 YFSETQ, per germline. The CDR3 nucleotides read TGCGCCAGCAGCCAATTCCCGGGACAGGGGTTTTCGCAAATAGCGGGAGAGTGGGAGACCCAGTACTTC. Translated, it gives CASSQFPGQGFSQIAGEWETQYF.

The rearrangement links TRBV10-3 to TRBJ2-3, with 8 bases matching TRBD1. Germline assignment: CDR1 ENHRY and CDR2 SYGVKD. V was pared by 7 bases and J by 2 bases, with 5 bases of the junction left unmatched. CDR3 size: 14 residues. CDR3 sequence (DNA): TGTGCCATCAAGGGGGACAGGATCACAGATACGCAGTATTTT. It is translated as CAIKGDRITDTQYF.

A note on this clone: A clone one base away is much larger, so this may be a read error. The V gene is TRBV5-5, the J gene TRBJ2-7; 10 bases map to TRBD1. With 3 bases clipped from V and 4 bases from J, the junction kept 1 base outside the gene matches. Germline V gene sequence: CDR1 SGHKS, CDR2 YYEKEE (reference sequence). The CDR3 length is 13 residues. The CDR3 is CASSWTGGYEQYF. In nucleotides, the CDR3 is TGTGCCAGCAGCTGGACAGGGGGGTACGAGCAGTACTTC.

This clone has a single count. The rearrangement joins TRBV4-1 to TRBJ2-5, with 10 positions matching TRBD1. Unmatched junction bases numbered 4, after V lost 1 base and J lost 5 bases. The CDR3 is 15 amino acids. Looked up from germline, CDR1 is MGHRA and CDR2 is YSYEKL. CDR3 amino acids: CASSQGTGGWETQYF. DNA for the CDR3: TGCGCCAGCAGCCAAGGGACAGGGGGGTGGGAGACCCAGTACTTC.

The genes are TRBV4-1 and TRBJ2-3; 7 bases match TRBD1. V gave up 1 base and J gave up 4 bases; unmatched junction bases: 14. The germline CDR1 and CDR2 sequences are MGHRA and YSYEKL. The CDR3 consists of 18 residues. CDR3 sequence: CASSQVLTGVVGADTQYF. DNA for the CDR3: TGCGCCAGCAGCCAAGTATTAACAGGGGTAGTAGGGGCAGATACGCAGTATTTT.